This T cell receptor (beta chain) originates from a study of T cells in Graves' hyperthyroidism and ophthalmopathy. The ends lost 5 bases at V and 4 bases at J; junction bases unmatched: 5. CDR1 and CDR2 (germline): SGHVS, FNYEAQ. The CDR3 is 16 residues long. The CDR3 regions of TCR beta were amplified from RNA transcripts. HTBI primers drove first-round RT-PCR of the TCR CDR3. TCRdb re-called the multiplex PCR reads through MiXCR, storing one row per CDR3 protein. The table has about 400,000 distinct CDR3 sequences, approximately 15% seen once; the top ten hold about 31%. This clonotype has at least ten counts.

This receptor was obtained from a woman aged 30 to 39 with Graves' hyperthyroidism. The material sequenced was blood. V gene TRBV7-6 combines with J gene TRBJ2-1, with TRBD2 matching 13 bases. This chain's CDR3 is CASSGGLAGAYNEQFF. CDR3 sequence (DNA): TGTGCCAGCAGCGGCGGACTAGCGGGAGCTTACAATGAGCAGTTCTTC.